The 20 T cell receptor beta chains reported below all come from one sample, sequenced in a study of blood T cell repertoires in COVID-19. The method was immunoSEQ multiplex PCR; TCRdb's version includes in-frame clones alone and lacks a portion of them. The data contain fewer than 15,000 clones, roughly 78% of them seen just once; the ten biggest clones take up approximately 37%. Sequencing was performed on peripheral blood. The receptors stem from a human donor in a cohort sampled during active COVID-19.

This CDR3 reads CAWSPGLAGGPDTQYF. The CDR3 DNA reads TGTGCCTGGAGCCCGGGACTAGCGGGGGGGCCAGATACGCAGTATTTT. J is TRBJ2-3 and V is TRBV30, with TRBD2 matching 16 bases. The germline gives CDR1 GTSNPN, CDR2 SVGIG (reference sequence). This CDR3 is built from 16 residues. V trimming: 3 bases; J trimming: 4 bases; junction bases outside the gene matches: 4.

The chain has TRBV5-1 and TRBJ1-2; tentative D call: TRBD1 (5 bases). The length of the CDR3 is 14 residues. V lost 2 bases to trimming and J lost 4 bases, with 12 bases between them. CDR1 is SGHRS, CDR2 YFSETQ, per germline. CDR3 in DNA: TGCGCCAGCAGCTTTGGGGCACCTATCTATGGCTACACCTTC. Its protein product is CASSFGAPIYGYTF. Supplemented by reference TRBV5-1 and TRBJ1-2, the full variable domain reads KAGVTQTPRYLIKTRGQQVTLSCSPISGHRSVSWYQQTPGQGLQFLFEYFSETQRNKGNFPGRFSGRQFSNSRSEMNVSTLELGDSALYLCASSFGAPIYGYTFGSGTRLTVV.

The CDR3: CASSLGQGLTEAFF. In DNA form, the CDR3 reads TGCGCCAGCAGCTTGGGGCAGGGCTTAACTGAAGCTTTCTTT. The rearrangement joins TRBV5-1 to TRBJ1-1; the D gene is possibly TRBD1 (5 bases). CDR3 length equals 14 residues. Germline CDR1 is SGHRS and CDR2 is YFSETQ. V gave up 0 bases and J gave up 5 bases, with 11 bases separating them.

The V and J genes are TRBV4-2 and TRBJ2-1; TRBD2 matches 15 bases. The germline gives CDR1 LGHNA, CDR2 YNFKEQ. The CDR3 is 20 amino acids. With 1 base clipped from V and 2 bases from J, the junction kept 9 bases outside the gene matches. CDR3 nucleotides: TGTGCCAGCAGCCAAGGTGGACTAGCGGGGGGGCCTGGGCCCTACAATGAGCAGTTCTTC. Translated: CASSQGGLAGGPGPYNEQFF.

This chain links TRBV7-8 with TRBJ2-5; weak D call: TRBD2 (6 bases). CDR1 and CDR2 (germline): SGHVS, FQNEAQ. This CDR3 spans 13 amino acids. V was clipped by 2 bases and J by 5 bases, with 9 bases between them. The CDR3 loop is CASSLNGGETQYF. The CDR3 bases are TGTGCCAGCAGCTTAAATGGGGGGGAGACCCAGTACTTC.

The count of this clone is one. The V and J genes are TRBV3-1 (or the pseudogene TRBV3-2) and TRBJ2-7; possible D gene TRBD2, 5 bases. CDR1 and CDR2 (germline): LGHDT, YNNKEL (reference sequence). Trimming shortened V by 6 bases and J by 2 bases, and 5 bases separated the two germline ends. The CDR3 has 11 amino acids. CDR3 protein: CASRGAYEQYF. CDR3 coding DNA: TGTGCCAGCAGGGGAGCCTACGAGCAGTACTTC.

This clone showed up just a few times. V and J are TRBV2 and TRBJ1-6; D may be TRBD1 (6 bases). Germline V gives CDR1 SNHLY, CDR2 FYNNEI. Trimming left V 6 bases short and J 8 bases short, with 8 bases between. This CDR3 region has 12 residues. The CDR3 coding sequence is TGTGCCAGCAGCGGACAGTATTCACCCCTCCACTTT. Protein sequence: CASSGQYSPLHF.

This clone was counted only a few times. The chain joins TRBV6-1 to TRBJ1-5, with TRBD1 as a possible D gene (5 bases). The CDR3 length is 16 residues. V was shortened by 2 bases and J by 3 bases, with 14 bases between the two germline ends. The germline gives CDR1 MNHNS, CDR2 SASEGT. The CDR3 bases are TGTGCCAGCAGTGAAATGGAGGGGCGTAACAATCAGCCCCAGCATTTT. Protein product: CASSEMEGRNNQPQHF.

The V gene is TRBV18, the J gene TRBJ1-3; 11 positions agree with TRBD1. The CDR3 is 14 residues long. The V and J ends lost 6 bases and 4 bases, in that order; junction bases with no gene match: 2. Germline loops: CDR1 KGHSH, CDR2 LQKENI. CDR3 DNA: TGTGCCAGCTCGGACAGGGGGCAAGGAAACACCATATATTTT. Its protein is CASSDRGQGNTIYF.

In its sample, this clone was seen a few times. The CDR3 region has the DNA TGTGCCAGCAGTCCTTACAATCAGCCCCAGCATTTT. It is translated as CASSPYNQPQHF. The J gene is TRBJ1-5, the V gene TRBV12-3 or TRBV12-4; D remains ambiguous. This CDR3 is built from 12 residues. Trimming took 5 bases from V and 3 from J, leaving 5 bases between them.

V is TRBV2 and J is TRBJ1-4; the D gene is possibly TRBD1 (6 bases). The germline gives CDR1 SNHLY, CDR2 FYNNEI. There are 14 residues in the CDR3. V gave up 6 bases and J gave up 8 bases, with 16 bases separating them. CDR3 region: CASSDRRSWEKLFF. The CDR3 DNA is TGTGCCAGCAGCGACAGGAGATCATGGGAAAAACTGTTTTTT.

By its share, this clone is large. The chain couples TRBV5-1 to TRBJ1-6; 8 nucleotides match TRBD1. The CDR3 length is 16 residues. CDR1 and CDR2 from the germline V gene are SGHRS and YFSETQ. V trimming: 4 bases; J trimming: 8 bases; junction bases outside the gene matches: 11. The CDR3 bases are TGCGCCAGCAGCAAAAGGACAGGGTCCGAGGATTCACCCCTCCACTTT. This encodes CASSKRTGSEDSPLHF. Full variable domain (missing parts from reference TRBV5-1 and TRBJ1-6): KAGVTQTPRYLIKTRGQQVTLSCSPISGHRSVSWYQQTPGQGLQFLFEYFSETQRNKGNFPGRFSGRQFSNSRSEMNVSTLELGDSALYLCASSKRTGSEDSPLHFGNGTRLTVT.

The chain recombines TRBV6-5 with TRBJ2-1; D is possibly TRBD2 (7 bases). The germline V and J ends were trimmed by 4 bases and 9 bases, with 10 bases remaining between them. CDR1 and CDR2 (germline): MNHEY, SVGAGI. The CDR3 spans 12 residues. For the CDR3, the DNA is TGTGCCAGCAGTTTAAGGGGGGGTGAGCAGTTCTTC. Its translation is CASSLRGGEQFF.

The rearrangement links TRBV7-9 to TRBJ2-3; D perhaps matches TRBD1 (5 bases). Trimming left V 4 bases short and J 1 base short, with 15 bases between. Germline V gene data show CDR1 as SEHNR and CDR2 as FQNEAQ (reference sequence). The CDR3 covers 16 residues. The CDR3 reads CASSSIETARTDTQYF. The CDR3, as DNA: TGTGCCAGCAGCTCTATAGAGACAGCCCGCACAGATACGCAGTATTTT.

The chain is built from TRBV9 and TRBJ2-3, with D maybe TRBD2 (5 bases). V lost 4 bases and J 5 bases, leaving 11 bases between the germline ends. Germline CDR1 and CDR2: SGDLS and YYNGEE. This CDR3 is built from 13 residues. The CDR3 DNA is TGTGCCAGCAGCTTGGACCGGGGAGATACGCAGTATTTT. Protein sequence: CASSLDRGDTQYF. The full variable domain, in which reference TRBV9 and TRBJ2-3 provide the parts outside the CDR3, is DSGVTQTPKHLITATGQRVTLRCSPRSGDLSVYWYQQSLDQGLQFLIQYYNGEERAKGNILERFSAQQFPDLHSELNLSSLELGDSALYFCASSLDRGDTQYFGPGTRLTVL.

The CDR3 DNA is TGTGCCAGCAGACGAATGGGGGGGAACACTGAAGCTTTCTTT. Amino acids: CASRRMGGNTEAFF. The chain recombines TRBV13 with TRBJ1-1; tentatively, D is TRBD1 (5 bases). CDR1 and CDR2 (germline): PRHDT, FYEKMQ (reference sequence). The CDR3 is made up of 14 amino acids. V was cut by 6 bases and J by 1 base, with 12 bases left in between.

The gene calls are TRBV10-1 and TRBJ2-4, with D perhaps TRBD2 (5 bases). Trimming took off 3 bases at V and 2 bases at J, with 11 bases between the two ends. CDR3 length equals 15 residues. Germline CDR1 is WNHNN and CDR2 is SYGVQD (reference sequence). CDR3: CASSESGLSKNIQYF. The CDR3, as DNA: TGCGCCAGCAGTGAAAGCGGATTATCCAAAAACATTCAGTACTTC.

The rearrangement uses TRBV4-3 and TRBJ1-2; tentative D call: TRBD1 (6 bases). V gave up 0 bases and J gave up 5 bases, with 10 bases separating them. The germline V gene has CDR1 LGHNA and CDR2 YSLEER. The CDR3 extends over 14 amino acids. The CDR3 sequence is CASSQDRGWYGYTF. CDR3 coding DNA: TGCGCCAGCAGCCAAGACAGGGGCTGGTATGGCTACACCTTC.

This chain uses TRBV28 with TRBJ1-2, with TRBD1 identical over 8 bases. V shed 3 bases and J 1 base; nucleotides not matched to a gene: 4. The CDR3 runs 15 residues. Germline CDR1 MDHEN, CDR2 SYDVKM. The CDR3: CASSLGQVINYGYTF. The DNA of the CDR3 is TGTGCCAGCAGTTTGGGACAGGTCATTAACTATGGCTACACCTTC.

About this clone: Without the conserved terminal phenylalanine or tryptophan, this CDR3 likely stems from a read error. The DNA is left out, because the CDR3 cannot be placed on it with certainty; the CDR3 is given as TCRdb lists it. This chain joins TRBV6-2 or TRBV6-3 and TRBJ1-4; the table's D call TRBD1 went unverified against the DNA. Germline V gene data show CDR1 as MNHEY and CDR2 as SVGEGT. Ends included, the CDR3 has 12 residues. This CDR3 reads CASSLPPGTAVR.